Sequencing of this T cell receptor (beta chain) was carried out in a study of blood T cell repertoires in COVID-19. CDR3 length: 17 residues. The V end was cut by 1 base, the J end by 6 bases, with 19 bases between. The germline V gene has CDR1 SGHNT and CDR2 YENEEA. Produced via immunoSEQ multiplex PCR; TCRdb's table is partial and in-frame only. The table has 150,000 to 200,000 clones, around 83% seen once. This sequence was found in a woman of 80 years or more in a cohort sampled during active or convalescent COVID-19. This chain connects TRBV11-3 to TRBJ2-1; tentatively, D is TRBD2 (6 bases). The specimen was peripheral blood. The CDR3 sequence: CASSLGGLPKGPNEQFF. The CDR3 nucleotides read TGTGCCAGCAGCTTAGGGGGACTCCCAAAGGGCCCCAATGAGCAGTTCTTC.